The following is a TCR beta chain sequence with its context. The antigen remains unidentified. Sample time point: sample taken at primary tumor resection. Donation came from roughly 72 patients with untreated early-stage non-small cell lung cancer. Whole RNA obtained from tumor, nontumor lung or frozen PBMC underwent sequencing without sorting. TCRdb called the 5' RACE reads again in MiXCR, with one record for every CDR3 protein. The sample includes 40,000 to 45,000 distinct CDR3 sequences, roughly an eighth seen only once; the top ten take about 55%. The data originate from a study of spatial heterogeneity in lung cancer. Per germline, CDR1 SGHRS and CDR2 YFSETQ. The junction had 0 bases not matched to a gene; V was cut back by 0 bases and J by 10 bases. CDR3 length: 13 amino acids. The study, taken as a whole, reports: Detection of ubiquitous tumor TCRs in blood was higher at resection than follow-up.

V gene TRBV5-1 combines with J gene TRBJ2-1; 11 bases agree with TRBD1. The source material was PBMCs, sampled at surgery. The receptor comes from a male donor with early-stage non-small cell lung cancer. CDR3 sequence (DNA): TGCGCCAGCAGCTTGGGGACAGGGGGCGAGCAGTTCTTC. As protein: CASSLGTGGEQFF.